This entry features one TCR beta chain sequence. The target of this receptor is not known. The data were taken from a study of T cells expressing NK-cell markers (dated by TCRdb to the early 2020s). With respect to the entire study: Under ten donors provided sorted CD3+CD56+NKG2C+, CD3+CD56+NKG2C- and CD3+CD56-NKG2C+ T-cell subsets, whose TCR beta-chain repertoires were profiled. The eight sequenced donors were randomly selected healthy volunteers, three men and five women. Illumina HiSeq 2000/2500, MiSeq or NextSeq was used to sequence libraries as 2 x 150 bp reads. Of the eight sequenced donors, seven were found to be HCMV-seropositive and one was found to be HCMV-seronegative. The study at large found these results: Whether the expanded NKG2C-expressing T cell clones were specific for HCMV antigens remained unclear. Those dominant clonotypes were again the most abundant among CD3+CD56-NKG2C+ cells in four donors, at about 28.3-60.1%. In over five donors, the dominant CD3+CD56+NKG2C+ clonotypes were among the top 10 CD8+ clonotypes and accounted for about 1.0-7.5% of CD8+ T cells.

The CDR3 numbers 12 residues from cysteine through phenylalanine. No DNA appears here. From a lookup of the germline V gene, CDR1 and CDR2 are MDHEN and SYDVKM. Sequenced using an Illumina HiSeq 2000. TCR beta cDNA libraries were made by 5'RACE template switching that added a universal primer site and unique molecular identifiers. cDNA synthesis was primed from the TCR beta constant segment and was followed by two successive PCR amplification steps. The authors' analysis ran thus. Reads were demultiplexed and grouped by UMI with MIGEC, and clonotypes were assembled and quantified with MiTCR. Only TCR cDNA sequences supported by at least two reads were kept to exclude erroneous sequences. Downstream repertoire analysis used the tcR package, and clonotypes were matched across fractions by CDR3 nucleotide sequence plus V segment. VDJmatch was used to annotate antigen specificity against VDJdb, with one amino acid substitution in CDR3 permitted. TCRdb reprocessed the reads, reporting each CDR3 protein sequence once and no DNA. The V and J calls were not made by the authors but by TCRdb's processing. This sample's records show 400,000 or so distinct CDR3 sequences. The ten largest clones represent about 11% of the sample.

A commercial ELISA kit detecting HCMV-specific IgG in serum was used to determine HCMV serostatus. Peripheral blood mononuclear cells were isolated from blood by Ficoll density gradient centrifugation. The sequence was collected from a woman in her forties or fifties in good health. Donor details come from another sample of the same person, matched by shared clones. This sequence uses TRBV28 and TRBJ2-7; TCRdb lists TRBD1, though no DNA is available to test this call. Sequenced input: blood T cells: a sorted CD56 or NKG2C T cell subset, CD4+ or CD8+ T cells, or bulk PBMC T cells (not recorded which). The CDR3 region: CASSLDRVEQYF.